This T cell receptor beta chain is drawn from a study of blood T cell repertoires in COVID-19. Study information: COVID-19 samples, acute and convalescent, were from the United States, Italy and Spain. Sources were T cells, B-cell-depleted T cells, or PBMCs; the material itself was cDNA or gDNA.

As handled by the study authors: Estimation of nucleated cell counts relied on the amplification of reference gene primers. TCRdb's copy holds only in-frame clones and misses some; the assay was immunoSEQ multiplex PCR. V and J calls and clone size are as listed in that table; D and trimming were resolved from the DNA. The profile shows roughly 200,000 clones, 70% to 90% of them singletons. This CDR3 contains 16 residues. Trimming took off 4 bases at V and 2 bases at J, with 12 bases between the two ends. Germline V gene lookup returns CDR1 MNHEY and CDR2 SVGAGI. The sequence was collected from a woman aged 70-85 years with active or convalescent COVID-19. This chain uses TRBV6-5 with TRBJ1-6; tentatively, D is TRBD1 (6 bases). Sequenced sample: peripheral blood. CDR3 coding DNA: TGTGCCAGCAGTTCAACAGGGACTACCTATAATTCACCCCTCCACTTT. As protein: CASSSTGTTYNSPLHF.